These 30 T cell receptor beta chains were sequenced from one sample in a study of memory CD4+ T cells and cytomegalovirus serostatus. Single viable CD3+CD4+CD8-CD45RO+ cells were sorted as the memory CD4+ T cells. TCRdb's copy holds only in-frame clones and misses some; the assay was immunoSEQ multiplex PCR. This table has some 59,000 clones, approximately 78% appearing once. Sequenced input: memory CD4+ T cells from blood. These TCRs come from an adult in good health and CMV-seronegative.

The chain recombines TRBV25-1 with TRBJ1-2, with 7 nucleotides matching TRBD1. The trim removed 4 bases at V and 2 bases at J, leaving 1 base unmatched. Germline V lookup: CDR1 MGHDK, CDR2 SYGVNS. CDR3 length: 13 residues. The CDR3 nucleotides are TGTGCCAGCAGTGCGACAGGGAACTATGGCTACACCTTC. Protein: CASSATGNYGYTF.

The rearrangement uses TRBV11-1 and TRBJ1-1; no reliable D call. Per germline, CDR1 SGHAT and CDR2 FQDESV (reference sequence). The CDR3 is made up of 13 amino acids. V lost 1 base and J 3 bases, leaving 6 bases between the germline ends. CDR3 sequence (DNA): TGTGCCAGCAGCTTAGTATGGGACACTGAAGCTTTCTTT. Amino acids: CASSLVWDTEAFF.

The chain joins TRBV2 to TRBJ1-6; TRBD1 matches 7 bases. CDR3 size: 15 residues. CDR1 and CDR2 (germline): SNHLY, FYNNEI. Trimming at V came to 0 bases and at J to 5 bases, leaving 1 base not matched to a gene. For the CDR3, the DNA is TGTGCCAGCAGTGAAGCTACAGGGGATAATTCACCCCTCCACTTT. It yields the protein CASSEATGDNSPLHF.

The chain uses TRBV28 and TRBJ2-7; perhaps D is TRBD1 or TRBD2 (5 bases each). CDR1 and CDR2 from the germline V gene are MDHEN and SYDVKM. This CDR3 contains 13 residues. The V end was cut by 5 bases, the J end by 4 bases, with 12 bases between. CDR3 nucleotides: TGTGCCAGCAGTCTGGGACCCGTGTACGAGCAGTACTTC. Its translation: CASSLGPVYEQYF. Variable domain in full (rest from reference TRBV28 and TRBJ2-7): DVKVTQSSRYLVKRTGEKVFLECVQDMDHENMFWYRQDPGLGLRLIYFSYDVKMKEKGDIPEGYSVSREKKERFSLILESASTNQTSMYLCASSLGPVYEQYFGPGTRLTVT.

The V and J genes are TRBV5-1 and TRBJ2-1; perhaps TRBD2 as D (5 bases). This CDR3 spans 14 amino acids. The germline V gene has CDR1 SGHRS and CDR2 YFSETQ. V was pared by 4 bases and J by 5 bases, with 13 bases between. The CDR3 sequence is CASSGTGKHNEQFF. The CDR3 nucleotides read TGCGCCAGCAGCGGAACCGGGAAACACAATGAGCAGTTCTTC. Filled out from reference TRBV5-1 and TRBJ2-1, the complete variable domain reads KAGVTQTPRYLIKTRGQQVTLSCSPISGHRSVSWYQQTPGQGLQFLFEYFSETQRNKGNFPGRFSGRQFSNSRSEMNVSTLELGDSALYLCASSGTGKHNEQFFGPGTRLTVL.

V gene TRBV6-6 combines with J gene TRBJ1-3, with D tentatively TRBD1 (5 bases). V lost 2 bases, J lost 3 bases, and 11 bases lay in between. The CDR3 sequence is 15 residues long. Germline assignment: CDR1 MNHNY and CDR2 SVGAGI (reference sequence). CDR3 region: CASSYGSRVGNTIYF. For the CDR3, the DNA is TGTGCCAGCAGTTACGGGTCCAGGGTTGGAAACACCATATATTTT.

The gene calls are TRBV28 and TRBJ2-6; 7 positions agree with TRBD2. Germline CDR1 reads MDHEN; CDR2 reads SYDVKM. This CDR3 has 15 residues. The V gene end was trimmed by 6 bases and the J gene end by 1 base; junction bases not matched to a gene: 3. The DNA for the CDR3 is TGTGCCAGCAGCTCGGGGGGTTCTGGGGCCAACGTCCTGACTTTC. Encoded protein: CASSSGGSGANVLTF.

This chain joins TRBV5-1 and TRBJ1-1; 9 bases line up with TRBD1. Germline loops: CDR1 SGHRS, CDR2 YFSETQ. V dropped 6 bases and J dropped 1; count of bases not matched to a gene: 4. The CDR3 runs to 14 residues. This chain's CDR3 is CASTRDRANTEAFF. In DNA form, the CDR3 reads TGCGCCAGCACACGGGACAGGGCGAACACTGAAGCTTTCTTT. The variable domain in full, completed from reference TRBV5-1 and TRBJ1-1, reads KAGVTQTPRYLIKTRGQQVTLSCSPISGHRSVSWYQQTPGQGLQFLFEYFSETQRNKGNFPGRFSGRQFSNSRSEMNVSTLELGDSALYLCASTRDRANTEAFFGQGTRLTVV.

The gene calls are TRBV7-3 and TRBJ2-2, with 11 bases aligning to TRBD2. With 3 bases clipped from V and 4 bases from J, the junction kept 4 bases outside the gene matches. This CDR3 is built from 16 residues. Germline V gives CDR1 SGHTA, CDR2 FQGTGA. This CDR3 reads CASSFSTSGSTGELFF. Here the CDR3 DNA reads TGTGCCAGCAGCTTTTCTACTAGCGGGAGCACCGGGGAGCTGTTTTTT.

This chain joins TRBV6-5 and TRBJ2-2, with 8 bases identical to TRBD2. The CDR3 has 14 amino acids. Germline CDR1 reads MNHEY; CDR2 reads SVGAGI. Trimming removed 7 bases from V and 3 bases from J; junction bases left unmatched: 4. CDR3 sequence (DNA): TGTGCCAGCAACTTAGCGGGGTACACCGGGGAGCTGTTTTTT. Encoded protein: CASNLAGYTGELFF.

This clone was detected once. CDR3 bases: TGTGCCAGCAGCCCGGGGGGGGCTCTCAGCTCCTACGAGCAGTACTTC. Encoded protein: CASSPGGALSSYEQYF. The chain carries TRBV5-4 and TRBJ2-7; TRBD2 agrees at 8 bases. V lost 4 bases to trimming and J lost 0 bases; unmatched junction nucleotides: 9. Germline V gene data show CDR1 as SGHNT and CDR2 as YYREEE (reference sequence). The length of the CDR3 is 16 residues.

DNA for the CDR3: TGTGCCAGCAATGTCGGAAGAAATGGCTACACCTTC. Its protein product is CASNVGRNGYTF. This chain connects TRBV28 to TRBJ1-2; D uncertain. From germline, CDR1 is MDHEN and CDR2 SYDVKM. The V gene lost 7 bases and the J gene lost 6 bases, with 12 bases spanning the gap. This CDR3 is built from 12 residues.

The rearrangement joins TRBV2 to TRBJ1-1; D uncertain. The CDR3 consists of 16 residues. V was clipped by 3 bases and J by 2 bases, with 16 bases between them. CDR1 is SNHLY and CDR2 is FYNNEI in the germline V gene. The CDR3 reads CASSDQGRRVNTEAFF. CDR3 bases: TGTGCCAGCAGTGACCAAGGAAGAAGGGTAAACACTGAAGCTTTCTTT.

The V call is TRBV23-1, the J call TRBJ1-2; 8 positions agree with TRBD1. TRBV23-1 is recorded as an ORF, its role being uncertain. V gave up 1 base and J gave up 8 bases; unmatched junction bases: 12. The CDR3 loop spans 16 amino acids. The CDR3 loop is CASSQLGQGLSEGYTF. The CDR3 bases are TGCGCCAGCAGTCAATTAGGACAGGGACTAAGCGAAGGCTACACCTTC.

V gene TRBV6-5 combines with J gene TRBJ1-2, with TRBD1 identical over 11 bases. In germline, CDR1 is MNHEY, CDR2 SVGAGI. V shed 6 bases and J 8 bases; nucleotides not matched to a gene: 11. CDR3 length: 15 amino acids. The CDR3 DNA follows: TGTGCCAGCAGCCCCCCCGGGACAGGGGGATGGGGCTACACCTTC. Protein product: CASSPPGTGGWGYTF.

The chain carries TRBV28 and TRBJ1-2; a weak D match, TRBD1 (6 bases). The V end was cut by 2 bases, the J end by 8 bases, with 12 bases between. The length of the CDR3 is 13 residues. The V gene's germline CDR1 is MDHEN and CDR2 SYDVKM. The CDR3 is CASSLAGGGGYTF. The CDR3 DNA sequence: TGTGCCAGCAGTTTAGCCGGGGGCGGGGGCTACACCTTC.

The chain couples TRBV9 to TRBJ2-2; TRBD2 aligns across 8 bases. CDR3 length equals 16 residues. CDR1 is SGDLS and CDR2 is YYNGEE in the germline V gene. The V and J ends lost 0 bases and 5 bases, in that order; junction bases with no gene match: 6. This chain's CDR3 is CASSVGAGAVTGELFF. The CDR3 nucleotides read TGTGCCAGCAGCGTAGGAGCGGGAGCAGTTACCGGGGAGCTGTTTTTT.

DNA of the CDR3: TGCGCCAGCAGCTTGGTTGTGGGACAGCTTAACTATGGCTACACCTTC. Amino acids: CASSLVVGQLNYGYTF. The chain combines TRBV5-1 with TRBJ1-2, with 7 bases fitting TRBD1. Trimming at V came to 0 bases and at J to 1 base, leaving 6 bases not matched to a gene. From germline, CDR1 is SGHRS and CDR2 YFSETQ. This CDR3 spans 16 amino acids.

The V call is TRBV2, the J call TRBJ1-2; possibly TRBD1 for D (5 bases). V was cut by 7 bases and J by 8 bases, with 26 bases left in between. In germline, CDR1 is SNHLY, CDR2 FYNNEI. The CDR3 covers 16 residues. CDR3 sequence: CASKQLSAGGDPGYTF. CDR3 coding DNA: TGTGCCAGCAAGCAGCTCTCCGCCGGGGGTGATCCAGGCTACACCTTC.

The chain couples TRBV18 to TRBJ1-1; 7 bases are shared with TRBD1. This CDR3 is built from 13 residues. Germline V gene lookup returns CDR1 KGHSH and CDR2 LQKENI. V trimming: 5 bases; J trimming: 7 bases; junction bases outside the gene matches: 7. CDR3 sequence: CASSLQGRGEAFF. CDR3 in DNA: TGTGCCAGCTCATTACAGGGGCGTGGTGAAGCTTTCTTT.

This rearrangement joins TRBV19 to TRBJ1-4; TRBD1 is a possible D gene (5 bases). The germline CDR1 and CDR2 sequences are LNHDA and SQIVND (reference sequence). V lost 3 bases to trimming and J lost 6 bases, with 14 bases between them. The CDR3 has 15 residues. The CDR3 is CASSISRGTHEKLFF. CDR3 DNA sequence: TGTGCCAGTAGTATCTCGAGGGGCACCCATGAAAAACTGTTTTTT.

The genes are TRBV11-2 and TRBJ1-2; 9 nucleotides match TRBD1. J gave up 3 bases and V 5 bases, and 10 bases lay outside the gene matches. The germline V gene has CDR1 SGHAT and CDR2 FQNNGV. The CDR3 contains 16 residues. The CDR3: CASSPWGDRAYYGYTF. The CDR3 DNA is TGTGCCAGCAGCCCCTGGGGGGACAGGGCTTACTATGGCTACACCTTC. Variable domain in full (rest from reference TRBV11-2 and TRBJ1-2): EAGVAQSPRYKIIEKRQSVAFWCNPISGHATLYWYQQILGQGPKLLIQFQNNGVVDDSQLPKDRFSAERLKGVDSTLKIQPAKLEDSAVYLCASSPWGDRAYYGYTFGSGTRLTVV.

The chain carries TRBV6-6 and TRBJ1-2; tentatively, D is TRBD1 (5 bases). The V gene lost 7 bases and the J gene lost 2 bases, with 11 bases spanning the gap. The CDR3 sequence is 13 residues long. Per germline, CDR1 MNHNY and CDR2 SVGAGI (reference sequence). CDR3 coding DNA: TGTGCCAGCACCAGTGACAGAAACTATGGCTACACCTTC. Translation gives CASTSDRNYGYTF.

V gene TRBV11-1 combines with J gene TRBJ2-7, with D possibly matching TRBD2 (6 bases). Germline lookup yields CDR1 SGHAT and CDR2 FQDESV (reference sequence). This CDR3 comprises 16 residues. With 0 bases removed from V and 1 base from J, the gap between germline ends came to 13 bases. The CDR3 nucleotides read TGTGCCAGCAGCTTAGCGACGGCAGGGAGGTCCTACGAGCAGTACTTC. Encoded protein: CASSLATAGRSYEQYF.

The V gene is TRBV6-1, the J gene TRBJ1-5; D is unresolved. V lost 11 bases to trimming and J lost 7 bases, with 18 bases between them. The CDR3 sequence is 13 residues long. Germline assignment: CDR1 MNHNS and CDR2 SASEGT. The CDR3 loop reads CAGRETERQPQHF. The DNA of the CDR3 is TGTGCCGGACGAGAGACGGAAAGACAGCCCCAGCATTTT.

The chain recombines TRBV7-6 with TRBJ2-5, with D hard to call. Trimming cost V 5 bases and J 5 bases, with 9 bases left between them. The CDR3 is 12 amino acids. Germline V CDR1 and CDR2: SGHVS, FNYEAQ. CDR3 protein: CASSRFSETQYF. The CDR3, as DNA: TGTGCCAGCAGCCGATTCTCGGAGACCCAGTACTTC.

The chain carries TRBV7-4 and TRBJ2-6, with D possibly matching TRBD1 (6 bases). Trimming took 5 bases from V and 0 from J, leaving 23 bases between them. The length of the CDR3 is 20 residues. Germline CDR1 SGHVT, CDR2 SQSDAQ. As DNA, the CDR3 is TGTGCCAGCAGCAATTGCCTTTCCGGGACACGTCACTCTGGGGCCAACGTCCTGACTTTC. Protein sequence: CASSNCLSGTRHSGANVLTF.

This chain links TRBV11-1 with TRBJ2-1, with 10 nucleotides matching TRBD2. The CDR3 loop spans 17 amino acids. The trim removed 3 bases at V and 4 bases at J, leaving 9 bases unmatched. Germline V gene data show CDR1 as SGHAT and CDR2 as FQDESV (reference sequence). The CDR3 nucleotides are TGTGCCAGCAGCTTCTCCATAGCGGGAGGTCTGTACAATGAGCAGTTCTTC. Residues: CASSFSIAGGLYNEQFF.

The chain combines TRBV7-2 with TRBJ2-5; the D call may be TRBD1 or TRBD2 (5 bases each). The V gene's germline CDR1 is SGHTA and CDR2 FQGNSA. V was shortened by 1 base and J by 0 bases, with 6 bases between the two germline ends. The CDR3 is made up of 14 amino acids. The CDR3 bases are TGTGCCAGCAGCTTAGGGGGGTACCAAGAGACCCAGTACTTC. As protein: CASSLGGYQETQYF.

The chain employs TRBV7-9 and TRBJ1-2; D possibly corresponds to TRBD1 (5 bases). The CDR3 runs 15 residues. Germline V gene data show CDR1 as SEHNR and CDR2 as FQNEAQ (reference sequence). Trimming pared 3 bases from V and 4 bases from J, leaving 15 bases between. The CDR3 DNA reads TGTGCCAGCAGCTTCGGTATAAGGGGAGGCTATGGCTACACCTTC. Translating it yields CASSFGIRGGYGYTF.